This passage covers 12 T cell receptor beta chains from one sample sequenced in a study of early T cells in non-severe SARS-CoV-2 infection. Via MiXCR, TCRdb re-called the 5' RACE reads, giving one row per CDR3 protein. The profile shows some 41,000 distinct CDR3 sequences, about 23% of them singletons. Sequencing was performed on whole blood, taken at baseline. The origin of the receptors is an adult who was a healthcare worker with PCR-confirmed SARS-CoV-2 infection or an uninfected control (not recorded which).

This chain links TRBV7-6 with TRBJ2-6; D is unresolved. Germline loops: CDR1 SGHVS, CDR2 FNYEAQ. The CDR3 length is 18 residues. V lost 2 bases and J lost 1, with 15 bases in between. The CDR3: CASSLYGSPHSGANVLTF. The CDR3 bases are TGTGCCAGCAGCTTATACGGCAGTCCCCATTCTGGGGCCAACGTCCTGACTTTC.

By frequency in the sample, this clonotype is medium-sized. The rearrangement links TRBV28 to TRBJ2-1; perhaps TRBD1 as D (5 bases). There are 15 residues in the CDR3. Germline V gene data show CDR1 as MDHEN and CDR2 as SYDVKM. V was cut by 6 bases and J by 0 bases, with 12 bases left in between. The CDR3 DNA sequence: TGTGCCAGCAGGTTGGACACCTCCTCCTACAATGAGCAGTTCTTC. This gives the protein CASRLDTSSYNEQFF.

V gene TRBV7-2 combines with J gene TRBJ2-7, with TRBD2 as a possible D gene (7 bases). V lost 1 base and J 6 bases, leaving 10 bases between the germline ends. The CDR3 runs 13 residues. Germline assignment: CDR1 SGHTA and CDR2 FQGNSA. The DNA for the CDR3 is TGTGCCAGCAGCTTAGGCCGGGGGGCCGAGCAGTACTTC. Protein product: CASSLGRGAEQYF.

V usage is TRBV30 and J usage is TRBJ2-3, with a possible D match to TRBD2 (6 bases). This CDR3 is 15 amino acids long. The V gene lost 1 base and the J gene lost 0 bases, with 11 bases spanning the gap. Germline values: CDR1 GTSNPN, CDR2 SVGIG (reference sequence). The CDR3 here is CAWSGTAGSTDTQYF. The CDR3 DNA is TGTGCCTGGAGTGGGACGGCGGGAAGCACAGATACGCAGTATTTT.

The chain combines TRBV5-1 with TRBJ2-5, with a possible D match to TRBD1 (5 bases). This CDR3 comprises 14 residues. CDR1 is SGHRS and CDR2 is YFSETQ in the germline V gene. Trimming took off 0 bases at V and 1 base at J, with 7 bases between the two ends. The CDR3 sequence is CASSLGQGQETQYF. In DNA form, the CDR3 reads TGCGCCAGCAGCTTGGGTCAGGGCCAAGAGACCCAGTACTTC. Looking up the rest from reference TRBV5-1 and TRBJ2-5 gives the full variable domain: KAGVTQTPRYLIKTRGQQVTLSCSPISGHRSVSWYQQTPGQGLQFLFEYFSETQRNKGNFPGRFSGRQFSNSRSEMNVSTLELGDSALYLCASSLGQGQETQYFGPGTRLLVL.

There are a few counts of this clonotype. V is TRBV11-1 and J is TRBJ1-1, with 10 bases fitting TRBD1. CDR3 size: 16 residues. CDR1 is SGHAT, CDR2 FQDESV, per germline (reference sequence). The ends lost 7 bases at V and 4 bases at J; junction bases unmatched: 12. DNA for the CDR3: TGTGCCAGCAACCACGGGACAGGGGTTGTTTTCACTGAAGCTTTCTTT. Its protein product is CASNHGTGVVFTEAFF.

A few counts support this clonotype. V is TRBV7-2 and J is TRBJ1-5; tentative D call: TRBD1 (5 bases). The ends were cut back, 2 bases at V and 8 bases at J, with 10 bases in the middle. CDR3 size: 13 residues. Looked up from germline, CDR1 is SGHTA and CDR2 is FQGNSA. In nucleotides, the CDR3 is TGTGCCAGCAGCTTATGGAGGGGAGAGCCCCAGCATTTT. This gives the protein CASSLWRGEPQHF.

The V and J genes are TRBV5-1 and TRBJ1-3; TRBD1 is a possible D gene (5 bases). The CDR3 length is 15 residues. Deletions cut 0 bases from V and 1 base from J, with 8 bases between. Germline V gene lookup returns CDR1 SGHRS and CDR2 YFSETQ. CDR3 residues: CASSLAGTSGNTIYF. The CDR3 DNA reads as TGCGCCAGCAGCTTGGCCGGGACTTCTGGAAACACCATATATTTT.

The sample holds one count of this clonotype. This chain joins TRBV5-4 and TRBJ1-2; 7 bases are a match to TRBD1. Losses at the gene ends were 4 bases for V and 3 bases for J; bases not matched to a gene: 6. CDR1 and CDR2 from the germline V gene are SGHNT and YYREEE (reference sequence). The CDR3 is 14 residues long. The chain's CDR3 is CASSRGQHDYGYTF. The CDR3 DNA reads TGTGCCAGCAGCAGGGGACAGCATGACTATGGCTACACCTTC.

This clonotype was seen a few times. The CDR3 spells CASGTQMTGEQETQYF. The CDR3 region has the DNA TGTGCTAGTGGTACCCAGATGACAGGAGAACAAGAGACCCAGTACTTC. The chain couples TRBV12-5 to TRBJ2-5; D possibly corresponds to TRBD1 (6 bases). The V and J ends lost 5 bases and 2 bases respectively, with 18 bases between them. The CDR3 is 16 amino acids. Germline CDR1 reads LGHNT; CDR2 reads FRNRAP.

This clonotype was counted between two and nine times. The genes are TRBV5-1 and TRBJ1-4; D remains ambiguous. V gave up 0 bases and J gave up 7 bases, with 13 bases separating them. CDR1 SGHRS and CDR2 YFSETQ come from the germline V gene. The CDR3 totals 15 residues. The CDR3 DNA reads TGCGCCAGCAGCTTGGGCCAGCCTTCCGGTGAAAAACTGTTTTTT. This codes for CASSLGQPSGEKLFF.

This chain links TRBV7-2 with TRBJ2-5; 7 nucleotides match TRBD1. Germline CDR1 is SGHTA and CDR2 is FQGNSA. The CDR3 extends over 15 amino acids. J gave up 2 bases and V 3 bases, and 6 bases lay outside the gene matches. CDR3 bases: TGTGCCAGCAGCTTTGGACAGGCAAAACAAGAGACCCAGTACTTC. Protein product: CASSFGQAKQETQYF.